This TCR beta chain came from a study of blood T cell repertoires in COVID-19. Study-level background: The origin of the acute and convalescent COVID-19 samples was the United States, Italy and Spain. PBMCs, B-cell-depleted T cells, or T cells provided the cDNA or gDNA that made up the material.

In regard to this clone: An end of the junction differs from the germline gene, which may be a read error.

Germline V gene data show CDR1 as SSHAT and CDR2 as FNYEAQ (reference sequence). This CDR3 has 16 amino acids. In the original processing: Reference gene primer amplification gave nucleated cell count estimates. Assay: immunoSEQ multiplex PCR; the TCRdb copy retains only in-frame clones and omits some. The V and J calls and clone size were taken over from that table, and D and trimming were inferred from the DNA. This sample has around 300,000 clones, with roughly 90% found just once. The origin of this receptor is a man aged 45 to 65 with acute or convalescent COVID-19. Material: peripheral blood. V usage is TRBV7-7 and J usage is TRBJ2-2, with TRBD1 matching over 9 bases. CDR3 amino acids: CASSPRDRANTGELFF. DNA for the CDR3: TGTGCTAGCAGCCCTCGGGACAGGGCGAACACCGGGGAGCTGTTTTTT.